The 30 T cell receptor beta chains given below trace back to one sample, sequenced in a study of blood T cell repertoires in COVID-19. TCRdb keeps only in-frame clones here, not all; method: immunoSEQ multiplex PCR. The sample includes roughly 180,000 clones, around 87% of them seen just once. Sequencing was carried out using peripheral blood. The origin of the receptors is a man younger than 30 with acute or convalescent COVID-19.

The genes are TRBV4-2 and TRBJ2-5; 10 bases are a match to TRBD2. This CDR3 spans 18 amino acids. Germline trimming cut 0 bases from V and 1 base from J; bases unmatched to any gene: 8. CDR1 is LGHNA, CDR2 YNFKEQ, per germline. The CDR3 here is CASSQDRAGGPLQETQYF. The DNA of the CDR3 is TGTGCCAGCAGCCAAGATCGAGCGGGGGGGCCCCTCCAAGAGACCCAGTACTTC.

This chain uses TRBV21-1 with TRBJ2-4; TRBD2, the table's D call, was not compared with the DNA. TRBV21-1 is annotated as a pseudogene. CDR3 size: 16 residues. The CDR3 DNA follows: TGTGCCAGCAGCACGAGACCCGGGGTAGCCAAAAACATTCAGTACTTC. Encoded protein: CASSTRPGVAKNIQYF.

The chain uses TRBV3-1 (or the pseudogene TRBV3-2) and TRBJ1-6; D ambiguous. The CDR3 runs to 12 residues. CDR1 is LGHDT and CDR2 is YNNKEL in the germline V gene (reference sequence). The V and J ends lost 7 bases and 7 bases respectively, with 8 bases between them. The CDR3 bases are TGTGCCAGCACAGATCCGAATTCACCCCTCCACTTT. It yields the protein CASTDPNSPLHF.

The chain is built from TRBV3-1 (or the pseudogene TRBV3-2) and TRBJ1-1; possible D gene TRBD1, 5 bases. Between the trimmed V and J ends, which lost 0 bases and 4 bases, there was a span of 12 bases. There are 15 residues in the CDR3. Germline CDR1 is LGHDT and CDR2 is YNNKEL (reference sequence). The chain's CDR3 is CASSQDYLGGTEAFF. DNA for the CDR3: TGTGCCAGCAGCCAAGATTATTTGGGGGGCACTGAAGCTTTCTTT.

This clone was found a few times. The CDR3 spells CASSPYVSTGIESPLHF. The CDR3 DNA is TGTGCCAGCAGCCCATACGTATCGACAGGGATAGAGTCACCCCTCCACTTT. This chain joins TRBV7-6 and TRBJ1-6, with TRBD1 matching over 7 bases. Trimming removed 5 bases from V and 10 bases from J; junction bases left unmatched: 17. This CDR3 spans 17 amino acids. CDR1 and CDR2 (germline): SGHVS, FNYEAQ.

The J gene is TRBJ1-1, the V gene TRBV1; TRBD1, the table's D call, lacks a check against the DNA. TRBV1 is listed as a pseudogene. The CDR3 contains 19 residues. CDR3: CTSSQGPPLGQGMNTEAFF. In nucleotides, the CDR3 is TGCACCAGCAGCCAAGGCCCGCCCCTTGGACAGGGCATGAACACTGAAGCTTTCTTT.

This chain connects TRBV21-1 to TRBJ2-7; the D call in the table, TRBD1, was not verified against the DNA. TRBV21-1 is assigned pseudogene status. This CDR3 has 18 residues. CDR3: CASSKALGGQGASYEQYV. CDR3 nucleotides: TGTGCCAGCAGCAAAGCCCTGGGAGGACAGGGGGCATCCTACGAGCAGTACGTC.

V gene TRBV28 combines with J gene TRBJ1-6, with TRBD1 as a possible D gene (6 bases). The germline gives CDR1 MDHEN, CDR2 SYDVKM. V was trimmed by 6 bases and J by 7 bases, leaving 10 bases between them. The CDR3 consists of 13 residues. CDR3 amino acids: CASRGTPNSPLHF. The CDR3 bases are TGTGCCAGCAGGGGGACACCGAATTCACCCCTCCACTTT.

The chain links TRBV3-1 (or the pseudogene TRBV3-2) to TRBJ1-6; D might be TRBD1 (6 bases). V was cut by 2 bases and J by 10 bases, with 18 bases left in between. There are 16 residues in the CDR3. CDR1 and CDR2 from the germline V gene are LGHDT and YNNKEL (reference sequence). CDR3 region: CASSQSRGGLGSPLHF. In DNA form, the CDR3 reads TGTGCCAGCAGCCAAAGCCGGGGGGGGCTGGGGTCACCCCTCCACTTT.

The chain employs TRBV21-1 and TRBJ2-7; the D call TRBD1 from the table was never checked on the DNA. TRBV21-1 has pseudogene status. The CDR3 covers 14 residues. CDR3 amino acids: CASSKVQGGYEQYV. The CDR3 coding sequence is TGTGCCAGCAGCAAAGTTCAGGGCGGCTACGAGCAGTACGTC.

This chain uses TRBV7-9 with TRBJ2-3; D may be TRBD2 (6 bases). The V and J ends lost 0 bases and 4 bases respectively, with 14 bases between them. Germline V gene sequence: CDR1 SEHNR, CDR2 FQNEAQ (reference sequence). The CDR3 is made up of 16 amino acids. CDR3: CASSLATRSGADTQYF. In nucleotides, the CDR3 is TGTGCCAGCAGCTTAGCCACCCGTTCGGGGGCAGATACGCAGTATTTT.

V usage is TRBV2 and J usage is TRBJ2-1, with a possible D match to TRBD1 (5 bases). Trimming cost V 3 bases and J 5 bases, with 14 bases left between them. CDR3 length: 15 residues. Per the germline V gene, CDR1 is SNHLY and CDR2 is FYNNEI. CDR3 sequence (DNA): TGTGCCAGCAGTGATGCTAGGGGAAGTCACAATGAGCAGTTCTTC. Amino acids: CASSDARGSHNEQFF. Complete variable domain (other parts from reference TRBV2 and TRBJ2-1): EPEVTQTPSHQVTQMGQEVILRCVPISNHLYFYWYRQILGQKVEFLVSFYNNEISEKSEIFDDQFSVERPDGSNFTLKIRSTKLEDSAMYFCASSDARGSHNEQFFGPGTRLTVL.

The V and J genes are TRBV15 and TRBJ2-7; 9 nucleotides line up with TRBD2. From germline, CDR1 is LNHNV and CDR2 YYDKDF (reference sequence). With 0 bases clipped from V and 1 base from J, the junction kept 7 bases outside the gene matches. This CDR3 region has 17 residues. The CDR3, as DNA: TGTGCCACCAGCAGAGATCGAAATAGCGGGGGATCCTACGAGCAGTACGTC. Encoded protein: CATSRDRNSGGSYEQYV.

This clone was recorded once. The rearrangement links TRBV4-1 to TRBJ2-3; TRBD2 might be the D (5 bases). Looked up from germline, CDR1 is MGHRA and CDR2 is YSYEKL. V lost 6 bases and J 2 bases, leaving 9 bases between the germline ends. This CDR3 contains 13 residues. This chain's CDR3 is CASRPGDTDTQYF. CDR3 bases: TGCGCCAGCAGGCCCGGGGACACAGATACGCAGTATTTT.

The gene calls are TRBV7-9 and TRBJ2-2, with 7 bases lining up with TRBD1. The V gene end was trimmed by 5 bases and the J gene end by 5 bases; junction bases not matched to a gene: 5. Looked up from germline, CDR1 is SEHNR and CDR2 is FQNEAQ (reference sequence). CDR3 length: 14 amino acids. The CDR3 DNA follows: TGTGCCAGCAGCCTGGACAGGTTAACCGGGGAGCTGTTTTTT. Its protein product is CASSLDRLTGELFF.

The chain recombines TRBV27 with TRBJ1-1, with 7 bases matching TRBD1. In germline, CDR1 is MNHEY, CDR2 SMNVEV (reference sequence). The CDR3 covers 13 residues. V was clipped by 8 bases and J by 5 bases; unmatched bases: 8. CDR3 protein: CASGYRGGTEAFF. Written as DNA, the CDR3 is TGTGCCAGCGGTTACAGGGGCGGGACTGAAGCTTTCTTT.

The chain recombines TRBV29-1 with TRBJ1-6; 10 bases line up with TRBD1. V lost 5 bases, J lost 5 bases, and 6 bases stayed unmatched. The germline gives CDR1 SQVTM, CDR2 ANQGSEA. The CDR3 is 15 amino acids. The CDR3 loop reads CSVKRGTGDNSPLHF. The CDR3 nucleotides are TGCAGCGTTAAGCGAGGGACAGGGGATAATTCACCCCTCCACTTT.

The chain joins TRBV12-5 to TRBJ1-5; 7 positions agree with TRBD1. This CDR3 has 13 residues. Germline loops: CDR1 LGHNT, CDR2 FRNRAP. V lost 6 bases, J lost 6 bases, and 5 bases stayed unmatched. CDR3 sequence reads: CASGSTGTQPQHF. CDR3 DNA sequence: TGTGCTAGTGGATCGACAGGGACTCAGCCCCAGCATTTT. Full variable domain (remainder filled in from reference TRBV12-5 and TRBJ1-5): DARVTQTPRHKVTEMGQEVTMRCQPILGHNTVFWYRQTMMQGLELLAYFRNRAPLDDSGMPKDRFSAEMPDATLATLKIQPSEPRDSAVYFCASGSTGTQPQHFGDGTRLSIL.

The chain carries TRBV6-4 and TRBJ2-1; the match to TRBD1 covers 8 bases. The junction had 9 bases not matched to a gene; V was cut back by 6 bases and J by 5 bases. Looked up from germline, CDR1 is MRHNA and CDR2 is SNTAGT. The CDR3 is 15 residues long. The CDR3 bases are TGTGCCAGCAGCGAAACCGGGACAGGTAACAATGAGCAGTTCTTC. This codes for CASSETGTGNNEQFF.

V usage is TRBV29-1 and J usage is TRBJ1-2; D not certain. Germline lookup yields CDR1 SQVTM and CDR2 ANQGSEA. V gave up 4 bases and J gave up 9 bases, with 6 bases separating them. The length of the CDR3 is 9 residues. This CDR3 is CSVGASYTF. Here the CDR3 DNA reads TGCAGCGTTGGGGCCAGCTACACCTTC.

J is TRBJ1-5 and V is TRBV7-2; perhaps TRBD1 as D (5 bases). Per germline, CDR1 SGHTA and CDR2 FQGNSA. This CDR3 region has 15 residues. Trimming left V 2 bases short and J 7 bases short, with 15 bases between. The chain's CDR3 is CASSLQGRGGQPQHF. The CDR3 DNA reads TGTGCCAGCAGCTTACAGGGCCGCGGGGGGCAGCCCCAGCATTTT.

The chain links TRBV6-5 to TRBJ1-1; D call uncertain. The CDR3 loop spans 13 amino acids. Germline V gene data show CDR1 as MNHEY and CDR2 as SVGAGI. V lost 6 bases and J lost 0, with 8 bases in between. The CDR3 DNA reads as TGTGCCAGCAGCGGCAGGATGAACACTGAAGCTTTCTTT. It yields the protein CASSGRMNTEAFF.

V is TRBV19 and J is TRBJ2-3, with TRBD1 as a possible D gene (5 bases). Germline assignment: CDR1 LNHDA and CDR2 SQIVND (reference sequence). This CDR3 contains 14 residues. V lost 3 bases, J lost 1 base, and 8 bases lay in between. CDR3: CASSMQGRTDTQYF. The CDR3 DNA reads as TGTGCCAGTAGTATGCAGGGCCGCACAGATACGCAGTATTTT.

This sequence joins TRBV5-1 and TRBJ2-7; the D gene is possibly TRBD2 (5 bases). CDR3 size: 13 residues. From germline, CDR1 is SGHRS and CDR2 YFSETQ. V was trimmed by 4 bases and J by 4 bases, leaving 12 bases between them. The CDR3 spells CASSIKLDYEQYF. CDR3 in DNA: TGCGCCAGCAGCATCAAACTAGATTACGAGCAGTACTTC.

The count of this clone is one. Other DNA sequences within the sample encode an identical CDR3. This CDR3 is CASSRGSGNTIYF. The CDR3 DNA reads TGTGCCAGCTCTAGGGGTTCTGGAAACACCATATATTTT. J is TRBJ1-3 and V is TRBV6-5; a weak D match, TRBD1 (5 bases). The V gene lost 8 bases and the J gene lost 1 base, with 9 bases spanning the gap. This CDR3 spans 13 amino acids. The germline V gene has CDR1 MNHEY and CDR2 SVGAGI.

V usage is TRBV3-1 (or the pseudogene TRBV3-2) and J usage is TRBJ2-7; 7 bases line up with TRBD1. Germline V gives CDR1 LGHDT, CDR2 YNNKEL (reference sequence). With V trimmed by 5 bases and J by 10 bases, 14 bases remained unmatched. This CDR3 is built from 14 residues. The CDR3 DNA reads as TGTGCCAGCAGCGGCACTGGGACAGTGAGCGAACAGTACTTC. This translates into CASSGTGTVSEQYF.

The gene calls are TRBV4-1 and TRBJ1-2, with 9 positions matching TRBD1. The V segment lost 6 bases and the J segment 3 bases; nucleotides outside the gene matches: 5. Germline values: CDR1 MGHRA, CDR2 YSYEKL. The CDR3 covers 14 residues. CDR3 in amino acids: CASRPTGGDYGYTF. DNA of the CDR3: TGCGCCAGCAGACCGACAGGGGGGGACTATGGCTACACCTTC.

V usage is TRBV7-3 and J usage is TRBJ2-6, with D perhaps matching TRBD2 (5 bases). Germline V gives CDR1 SGHTA, CDR2 FQGTGA. This CDR3 spans 15 amino acids. The V end lost 1 base, the J end lost 2 bases, and 6 bases lay between the germline ends. The CDR3 is CASSLRGAGANVLTF. As DNA, the CDR3 is TGTGCCAGCAGCTTAAGGGGAGCTGGGGCCAACGTCCTGACTTTC.

This clone came up once. The V and J genes are TRBV4-1 and TRBJ1-4; no clear D. Per the germline V gene, CDR1 is MGHRA and CDR2 is YSYEKL. This CDR3 has 14 residues. Trimming cost V 5 bases and J 8 bases, with 15 bases left between them. The CDR3 loop reads CASSSPSRREKLFF. The DNA for the CDR3 is TGCGCCAGCAGCTCACCCTCACGGAGAGAAAAACTGTTTTTT.

The CDR3 is CASSLGGARANYGYTF. CDR3 in DNA: TGTGCCAGCAGCTTAGGTGGAGCCAGGGCCAACTATGGCTACACCTTC. The rearrangement links TRBV7-9 to TRBJ1-2, with D maybe TRBD1 (5 bases). V lost 1 base and J 2 bases, leaving 14 bases between the germline ends. There are 16 residues in the CDR3. Germline assignment: CDR1 SEHNR and CDR2 FQNEAQ (reference sequence).